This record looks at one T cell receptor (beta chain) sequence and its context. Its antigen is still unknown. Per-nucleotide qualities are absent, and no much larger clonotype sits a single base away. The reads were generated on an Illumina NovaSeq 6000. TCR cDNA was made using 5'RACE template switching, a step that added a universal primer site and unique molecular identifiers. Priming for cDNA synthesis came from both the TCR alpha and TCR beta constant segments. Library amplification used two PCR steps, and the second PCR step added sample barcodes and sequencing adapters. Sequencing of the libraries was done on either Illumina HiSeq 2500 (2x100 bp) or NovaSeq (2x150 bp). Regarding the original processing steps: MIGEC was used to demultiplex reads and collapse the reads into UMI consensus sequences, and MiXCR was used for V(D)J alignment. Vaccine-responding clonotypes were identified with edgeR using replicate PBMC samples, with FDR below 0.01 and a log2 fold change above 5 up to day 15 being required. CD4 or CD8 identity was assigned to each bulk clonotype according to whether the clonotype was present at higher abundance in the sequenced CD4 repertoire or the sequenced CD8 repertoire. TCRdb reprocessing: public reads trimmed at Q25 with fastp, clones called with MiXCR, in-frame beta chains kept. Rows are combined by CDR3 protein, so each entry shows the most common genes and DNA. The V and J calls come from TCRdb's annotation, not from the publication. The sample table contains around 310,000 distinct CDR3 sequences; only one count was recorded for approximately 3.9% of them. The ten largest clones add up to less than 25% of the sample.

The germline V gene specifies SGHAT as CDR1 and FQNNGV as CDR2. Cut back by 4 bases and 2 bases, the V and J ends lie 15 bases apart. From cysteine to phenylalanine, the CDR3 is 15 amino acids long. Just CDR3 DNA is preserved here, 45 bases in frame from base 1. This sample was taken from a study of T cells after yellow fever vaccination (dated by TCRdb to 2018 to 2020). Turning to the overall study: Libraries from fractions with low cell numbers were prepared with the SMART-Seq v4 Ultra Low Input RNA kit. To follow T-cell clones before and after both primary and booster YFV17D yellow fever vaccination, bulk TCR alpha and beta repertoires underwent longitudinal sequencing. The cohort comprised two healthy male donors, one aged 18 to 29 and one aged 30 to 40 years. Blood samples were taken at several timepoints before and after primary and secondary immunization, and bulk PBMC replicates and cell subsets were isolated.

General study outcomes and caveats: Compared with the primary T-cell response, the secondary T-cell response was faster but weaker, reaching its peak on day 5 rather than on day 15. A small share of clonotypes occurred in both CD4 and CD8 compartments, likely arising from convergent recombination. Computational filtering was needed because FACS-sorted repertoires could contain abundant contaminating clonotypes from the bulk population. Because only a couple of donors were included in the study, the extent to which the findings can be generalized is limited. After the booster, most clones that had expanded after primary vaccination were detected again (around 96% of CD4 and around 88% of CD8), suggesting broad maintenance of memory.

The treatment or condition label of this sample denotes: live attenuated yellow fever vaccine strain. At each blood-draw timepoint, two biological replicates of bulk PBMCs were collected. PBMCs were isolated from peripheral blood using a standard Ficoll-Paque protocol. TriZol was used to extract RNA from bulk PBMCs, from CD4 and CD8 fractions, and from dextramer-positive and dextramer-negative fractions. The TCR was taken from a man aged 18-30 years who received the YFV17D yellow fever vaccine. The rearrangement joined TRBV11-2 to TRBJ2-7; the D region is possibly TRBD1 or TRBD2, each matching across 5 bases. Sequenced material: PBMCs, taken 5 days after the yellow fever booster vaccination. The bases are TGTGCCAGCAGCTATCGGGGCACATGGGCCTACGAGCAGTACTTC. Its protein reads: CASSYRGTWAYEQYF.